One TCR beta chain is described in this entry. The antigen is unknown. This CDR3 contains 14 residues. From germline, CDR1 is SQVTM and CDR2 ANQGSEA. The V end was cut by 5 bases, the J end by 1 base, with 14 bases between. The data were taken from a study of shared clonotypes between healthy human individuals. Findings and limits, study-wide: The generation probabilities recorded for non-shared clonotypes fell below those of clonotypes shared by all four donors.

Assay: immunoSEQ multiplex PCR; the TCRdb copy retains only in-frame clones and omits some. The sample lists over a million clones; approximately 97% were seen once. The specimen sequenced was naive CD4+ T cells sorted from blood. Sample subset: CD45RA+ positively selected. The rearrangement joins TRBV29-1 to TRBJ2-5, with a tentative D call TRBD2 (6 bases). This receptor was obtained from a man aged 25-40 years in good health. CDR3 amino acids: CSVREAPTQETQYF. The CDR3 DNA reads as TGCAGCGTTAGGGAGGCTCCGACCCAAGAGACCCAGTACTTC.